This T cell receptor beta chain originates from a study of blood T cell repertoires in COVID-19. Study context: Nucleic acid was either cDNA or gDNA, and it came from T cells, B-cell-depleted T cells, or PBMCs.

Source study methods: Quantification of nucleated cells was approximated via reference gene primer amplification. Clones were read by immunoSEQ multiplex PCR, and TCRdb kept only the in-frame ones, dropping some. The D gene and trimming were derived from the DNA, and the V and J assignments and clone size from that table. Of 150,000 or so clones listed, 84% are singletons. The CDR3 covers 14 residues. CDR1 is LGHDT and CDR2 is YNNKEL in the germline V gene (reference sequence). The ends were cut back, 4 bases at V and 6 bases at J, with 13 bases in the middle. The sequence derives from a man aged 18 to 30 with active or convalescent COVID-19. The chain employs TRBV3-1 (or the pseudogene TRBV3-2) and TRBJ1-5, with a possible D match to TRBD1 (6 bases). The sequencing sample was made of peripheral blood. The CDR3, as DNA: TGTGCCAGCAGCCCGACAGGTTTCGGTCAGCCCCAGCATTTT. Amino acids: CASSPTGFGQPQHF.